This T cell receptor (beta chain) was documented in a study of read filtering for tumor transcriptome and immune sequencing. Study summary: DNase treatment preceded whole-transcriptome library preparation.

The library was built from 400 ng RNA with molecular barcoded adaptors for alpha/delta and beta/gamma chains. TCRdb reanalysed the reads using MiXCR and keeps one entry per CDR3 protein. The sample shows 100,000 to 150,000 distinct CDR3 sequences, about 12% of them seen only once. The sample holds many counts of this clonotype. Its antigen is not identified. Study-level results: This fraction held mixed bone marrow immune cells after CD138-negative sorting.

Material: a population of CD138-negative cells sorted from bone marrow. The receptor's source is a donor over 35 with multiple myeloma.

The CDR3 loop reads CASSLVSGSLSYNEQFF. The CDR3, as DNA: TGTGCCAGCAGCTTGGTTAGCGGGAGTCTCTCCTACAATGAGCAGTTCTTC. The chain carries TRBV7-6 and TRBJ2-1; 9 nucleotides match TRBD2. V lost 3 bases to trimming and J lost 0 bases; unmatched junction nucleotides: 6. The germline V gene has CDR1 SGHVS and CDR2 FNYEAQ. The CDR3 is 17 residues long.